This TCR beta chain was retrieved from a study of blood T cell repertoires in COVID-19. Study as a whole: The cDNA or gDNA used as material had been derived from T cells, B-cell-depleted T cells, or PBMCs.

Original processing notes: The authors estimated nucleated cell counts from reference gene primer amplification. Sequencing was performed with immunoSEQ multiplex PCR; in TCRdb, only in-frame clones are kept and a portion is missing. From that table come the V and J calls and clone size; the DNA was used to work out D and trimming. This sample carries over 200,000 clones, 88% of them seen once, and the ten largest clones take approximately 0.8%. The sequenced sample consisted of peripheral blood. The TCR was taken from a woman in her thirties with acute or convalescent COVID-19.

CDR3 nucleotides: TGTGCCAGCAGCTACCGGGGAGCGGGGCCACCCCCAGATACGCAGTATTTT. Translated, it gives CASSYRGAGPPPDTQYF. This rearrangement joins TRBV13 to TRBJ2-3, with TRBD2 matching 7 bases. The CDR3 has 17 residues. CDR1 is PRHDT and CDR2 is FYEKMQ in the germline V gene (reference sequence). The ends lost 4 bases at V and 4 bases at J; junction bases unmatched: 14.